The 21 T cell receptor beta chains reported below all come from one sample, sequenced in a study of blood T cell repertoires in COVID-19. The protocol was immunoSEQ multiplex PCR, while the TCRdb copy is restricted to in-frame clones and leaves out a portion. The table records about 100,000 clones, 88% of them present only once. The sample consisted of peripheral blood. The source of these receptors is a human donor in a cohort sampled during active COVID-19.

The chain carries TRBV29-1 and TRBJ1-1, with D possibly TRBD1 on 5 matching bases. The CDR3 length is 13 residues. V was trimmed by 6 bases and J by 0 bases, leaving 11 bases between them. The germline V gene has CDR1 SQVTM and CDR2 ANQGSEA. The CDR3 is CSVKTAMNTEAFF. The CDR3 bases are TGCAGCGTCAAGACAGCTATGAACACTGAAGCTTTCTTT.

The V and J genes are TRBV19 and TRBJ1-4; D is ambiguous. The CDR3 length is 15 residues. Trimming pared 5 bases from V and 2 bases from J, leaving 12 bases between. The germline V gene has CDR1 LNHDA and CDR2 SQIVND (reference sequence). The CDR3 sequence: CASSYGPGTNEKLFF. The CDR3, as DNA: TGTGCCAGTAGTTACGGTCCCGGGACTAATGAAAAACTGTTTTTT.

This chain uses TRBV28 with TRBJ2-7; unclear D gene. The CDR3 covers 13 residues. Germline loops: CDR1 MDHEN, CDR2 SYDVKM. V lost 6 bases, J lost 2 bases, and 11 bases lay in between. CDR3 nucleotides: TGTGCCAGCAGCAGTGTCGAAGCCTACGAGCAGTACTTC. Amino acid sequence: CASSSVEAYEQYF.

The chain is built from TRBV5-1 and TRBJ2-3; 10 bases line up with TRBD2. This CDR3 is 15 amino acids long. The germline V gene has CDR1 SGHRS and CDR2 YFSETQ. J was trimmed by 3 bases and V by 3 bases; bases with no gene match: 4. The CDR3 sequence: CASSWSGRVTDTQYF. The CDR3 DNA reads TGCGCCAGCAGCTGGAGCGGGAGGGTGACAGATACGCAGTATTTT. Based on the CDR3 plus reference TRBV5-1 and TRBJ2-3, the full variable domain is KAGVTQTPRYLIKTRGQQVTLSCSPISGHRSVSWYQQTPGQGLQFLFEYFSETQRNKGNFPGRFSGRQFSNSRSEMNVSTLELGDSALYLCASSWSGRVTDTQYFGPGTRLTVL.

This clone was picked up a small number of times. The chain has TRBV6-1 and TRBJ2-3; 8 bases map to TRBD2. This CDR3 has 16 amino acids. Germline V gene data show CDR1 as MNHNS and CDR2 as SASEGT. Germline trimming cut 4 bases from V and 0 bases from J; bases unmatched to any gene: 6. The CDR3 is CASSANSGISTDTQYF. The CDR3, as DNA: TGTGCCAGCAGTGCGAATAGCGGGATCAGCACAGATACGCAGTATTTT.

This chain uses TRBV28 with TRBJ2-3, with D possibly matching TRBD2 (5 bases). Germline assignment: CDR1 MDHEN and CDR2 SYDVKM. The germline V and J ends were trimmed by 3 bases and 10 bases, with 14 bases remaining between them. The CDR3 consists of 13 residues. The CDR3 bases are TGTGCCAGCAGTTTTAATAGCGTTGAGGCGCAGTATTTT. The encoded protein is CASSFNSVEAQYF.

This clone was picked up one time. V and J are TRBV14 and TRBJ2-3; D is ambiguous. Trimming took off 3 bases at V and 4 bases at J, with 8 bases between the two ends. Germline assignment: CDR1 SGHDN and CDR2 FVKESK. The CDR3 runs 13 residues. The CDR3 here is CASSQQRPDTQYF. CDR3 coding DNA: TGTGCCAGCAGCCAGCAGAGGCCAGATACGCAGTATTTT.

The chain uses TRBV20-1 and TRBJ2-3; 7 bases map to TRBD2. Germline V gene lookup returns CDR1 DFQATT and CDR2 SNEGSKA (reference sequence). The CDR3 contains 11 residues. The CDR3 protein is CSGLVTDTQYF. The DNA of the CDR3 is TGCAGCGGACTAGTCACAGATACGCAGTATTTT.

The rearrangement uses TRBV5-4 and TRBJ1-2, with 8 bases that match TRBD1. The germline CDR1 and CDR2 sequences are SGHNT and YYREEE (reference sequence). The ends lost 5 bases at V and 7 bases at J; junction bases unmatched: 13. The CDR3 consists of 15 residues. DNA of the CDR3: TGTGCCAGCAGGGCCGGGACAGGACATTGGGTTGGCTACACCTTC. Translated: CASRAGTGHWVGYTF.

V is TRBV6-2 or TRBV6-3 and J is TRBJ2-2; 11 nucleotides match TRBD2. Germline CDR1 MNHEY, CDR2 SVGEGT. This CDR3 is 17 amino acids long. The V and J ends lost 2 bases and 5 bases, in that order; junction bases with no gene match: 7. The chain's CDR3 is CASSYPLLAGVTGELFF. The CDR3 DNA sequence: TGTGCCAGCAGTTACCCTTTACTAGCGGGAGTAACCGGGGAGCTGTTTTTT.

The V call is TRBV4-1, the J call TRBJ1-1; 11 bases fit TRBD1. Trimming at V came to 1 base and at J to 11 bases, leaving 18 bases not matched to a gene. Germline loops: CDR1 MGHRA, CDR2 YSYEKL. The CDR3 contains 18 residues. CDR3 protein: CASSQAGQGEKSLLAAFF. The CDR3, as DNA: TGCGCCAGCAGCCAAGCGGGACAGGGGGAAAAATCCCTCCTGGCGGCTTTCTTT.

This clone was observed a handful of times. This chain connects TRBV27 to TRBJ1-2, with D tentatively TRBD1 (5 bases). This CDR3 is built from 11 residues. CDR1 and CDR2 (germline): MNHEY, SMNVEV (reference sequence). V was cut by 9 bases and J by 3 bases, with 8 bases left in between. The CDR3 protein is CASDRHYGYTF. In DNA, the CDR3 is TGTGCCAGTGACAGACACTATGGCTACACCTTC.

CDR3 sequence (DNA): TGTGCCAGTAGTATCAAGGGGGTCGGGTTGTTTTTT. Its protein product is CASSIKGVGLFF. The rearrangement uses TRBV19 and TRBJ2-2; D is perhaps TRBD1 (6 bases). Trimming removed 3 bases at V and 15 bases at J, with 14 bases between. The germline V gene encodes CDR1 LNHDA and CDR2 SQIVND (reference sequence). CDR3 length: 12 amino acids.

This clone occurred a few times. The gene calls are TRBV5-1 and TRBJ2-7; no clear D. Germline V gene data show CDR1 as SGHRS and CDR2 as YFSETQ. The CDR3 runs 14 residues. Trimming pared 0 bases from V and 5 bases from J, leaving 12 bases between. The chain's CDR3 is CASSLGQKSHEQYF. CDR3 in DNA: TGCGCCAGCAGCTTGGGGCAAAAGTCCCACGAGCAGTACTTC.

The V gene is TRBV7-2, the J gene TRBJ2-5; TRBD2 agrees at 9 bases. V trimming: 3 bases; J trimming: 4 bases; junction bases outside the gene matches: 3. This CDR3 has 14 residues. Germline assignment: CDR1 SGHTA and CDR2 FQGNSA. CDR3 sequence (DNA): TGTGCCAGCAGCTTGGGGACTAGCACAGAGACCCAGTACTTC. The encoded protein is CASSLGTSTETQYF.

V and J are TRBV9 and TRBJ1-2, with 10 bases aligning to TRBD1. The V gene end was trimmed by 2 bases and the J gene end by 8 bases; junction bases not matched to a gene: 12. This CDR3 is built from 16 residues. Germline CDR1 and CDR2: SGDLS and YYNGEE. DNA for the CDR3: TGTGCCAGCAGCGTGGATTCTGGGACAGGGGTCAACGGCTACACCTTC. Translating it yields CASSVDSGTGVNGYTF.

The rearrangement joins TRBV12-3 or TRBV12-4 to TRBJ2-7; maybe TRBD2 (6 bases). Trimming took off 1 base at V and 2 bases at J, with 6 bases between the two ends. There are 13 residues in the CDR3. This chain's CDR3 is CASSLGGTYEQYF. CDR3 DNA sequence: TGTGCCAGCAGTTTAGGCGGGACCTACGAGCAGTACTTC.

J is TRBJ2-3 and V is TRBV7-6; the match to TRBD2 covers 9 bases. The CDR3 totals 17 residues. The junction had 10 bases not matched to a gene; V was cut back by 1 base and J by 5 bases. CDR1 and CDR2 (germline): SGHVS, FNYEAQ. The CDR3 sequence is CASSLGGGGRAQDTQYF. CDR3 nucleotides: TGTGCCAGCAGCTTAGGAGGGGGCGGGAGGGCCCAAGATACGCAGTATTTT. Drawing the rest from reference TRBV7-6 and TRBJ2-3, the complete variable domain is GAGVSQSPRYKVTKRGQDVALRCDPISGHVSLYWYRQALGQGPEFLTYFNYEAQQDKSGLPNDRFSAERPEGSISTLTIQRTEQRDSAMYRCASSLGGGGRAQDTQYFGPGTRLTVL.

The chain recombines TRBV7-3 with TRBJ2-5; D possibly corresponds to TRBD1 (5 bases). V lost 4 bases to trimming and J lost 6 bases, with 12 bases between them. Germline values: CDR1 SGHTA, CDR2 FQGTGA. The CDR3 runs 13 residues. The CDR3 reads CASSSAGLKTQYF. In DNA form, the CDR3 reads TGTGCCAGCAGCTCCGCAGGGTTGAAGACCCAGTACTTC.

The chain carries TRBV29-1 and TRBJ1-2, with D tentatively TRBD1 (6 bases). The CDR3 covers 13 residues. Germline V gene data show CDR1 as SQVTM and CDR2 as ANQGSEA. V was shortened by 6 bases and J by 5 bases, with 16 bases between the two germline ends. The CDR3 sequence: CSVITGLTYGYTF. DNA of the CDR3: TGCAGCGTAATAACAGGGCTAACATATGGCTACACCTTC. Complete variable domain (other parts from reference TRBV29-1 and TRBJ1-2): SAVISQKPSRDICQRGTSLTIQCQVDSQVTMMFWYRQQPGQSLTLIATANQGSEATYESGFVIDKFPISRPNLTFSTLTVSNMSPEDSSIYLCSVITGLTYGYTFGSGTRLTVV.

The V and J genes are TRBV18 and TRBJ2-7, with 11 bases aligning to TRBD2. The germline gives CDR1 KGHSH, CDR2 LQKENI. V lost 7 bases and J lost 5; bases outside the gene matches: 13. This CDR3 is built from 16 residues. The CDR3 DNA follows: TGTGCCAGCTACCCCATTTTAGGACTAGCGGGCGACGAGCAGTACTTC. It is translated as CASYPILGLAGDEQYF.